The rows below give T cell receptor beta chains drawn from one sample of a study of T cell responses to AZD1222 COVID-19 vaccine. Assay: immunoSEQ multiplex PCR; the TCRdb copy retains only in-frame clones and omits some. The sample lists just under 150,000 clones, just over 85% seen once, with around 5% in the top ten. This material consisted of peripheral blood, taken 28 days after the second AZD1222 dose. Every receptor here comes from an adult who received the AZD1222 COVID-19 vaccine. CDR3s include the opening cysteine and the closing phenylalanine or tryptophan. Each record gives: D gene, clone size, V gene, J gene, CDR3 DNA, CDR3 protein. The D gene is left open where the match is weak. A row's size may be missing; if present it is once, few, many or a size class.

d_call: NA
clone_size: NA
v_call: TRBV27
j_call: TRBJ1-5
cdr3_nt: TGTGCCAGCAGTTCCACAGGGAATCAGCCCCAGCATTTT
cdr3_aa: CASSSTGNQPQHF

d_call: TRBD2
clone_size: NA
v_call: TRBV19
j_call: TRBJ2-1
cdr3_nt: TGTGCCAGTATGGTAGCGGGAGTTCGGAATGAGCAGTTCTTC
cdr3_aa: CASMVAGVRNEQFF

d_call: TRBD1
clone_size: once
v_call: TRBV5-1
j_call: TRBJ2-3
cdr3_nt: TGCGCCAGCAGCTCACCCGGGACAGGGGTGACAGATACGCAGTATTTT
cdr3_aa: CASSSPGTGVTDTQYF

d_call: NA
clone_size: NA
v_call: TRBV11-3
j_call: TRBJ2-2
cdr3_nt: TGTGCCAGCAGCTTTACAGGCGATGTAAGGAACACCGGGGAGCTGTTTTTT
cdr3_aa: CASSFTGDVRNTGELFF

d_call: NA
clone_size: NA
v_call: TRBV5-6
j_call: TRBJ2-5
cdr3_nt: TGTGCCAGCAGCTTGTATGAGACCCAGTACTTC
cdr3_aa: CASSLYETQYF

d_call: NA
clone_size: NA
v_call: TRBV3-1/TRBV3-2
j_call: TRBJ1-2
cdr3_nt: TGTGCCAGCAGCCGCGAACCCAGGGGCCATGGCTACACCTTC
cdr3_aa: CASSREPRGHGYTF

d_call: TRBD1
clone_size: few
v_call: TRBV18
j_call: TRBJ1-1
cdr3_nt: TGTGCCAGCTCTCGCACCGGGACAGTCATGAACACTGAAGCTTTCTTT
cdr3_aa: CASSRTGTVMNTEAFF

d_call: TRBD1
clone_size: NA
v_call: TRBV7-9
j_call: TRBJ2-7
cdr3_nt: TGTGCCAGCAGCTTCGCGAACGACAGGGCTTACGAGCAGTACTTC
cdr3_aa: CASSFANDRAYEQYF

d_call: TRBD1
clone_size: once
v_call: TRBV28
j_call: TRBJ2-3
cdr3_nt: TGTGCCAGCAGTCCCCGGACAGGGGCCCGAGGCTTGGATACGCAGTATTTT
cdr3_aa: CASSPRTGARGLDTQYF

d_call: TRBD1
clone_size: NA
v_call: TRBV7-8
j_call: TRBJ2-2
cdr3_nt: TGTGCCAGCAGCGGTGGGACAGGGGTGACCGGGGAGCTGTTTTTT
cdr3_aa: CASSGGTGVTGELFF

d_call: TRBD2
clone_size: NA
v_call: TRBV30
j_call: TRBJ2-7
cdr3_nt: TGTGCCTGGACCCCCGGAATAATTAGCGGGAGGGGATACGAGCAGTACTTC
cdr3_aa: CAWTPGIISGRGYEQYF

d_call: NA
clone_size: NA
v_call: TRBV11-3
j_call: TRBJ2-7
cdr3_nt: TGTGCCAGCAGCTCCGTCGACAGCTACGAGCAGTACTTC
cdr3_aa: CASSSVDSYEQYF

d_call: NA
clone_size: NA
v_call: TRBV5-4
j_call: TRBJ2-6
cdr3_nt: TGTGCCAGCAGCTCGGGGGCCCTAGGGGTCTCAGGGGCCAACGTCCTGACTTTC
cdr3_aa: CASSSGALGVSGANVLTF

d_call: NA
clone_size: NA
v_call: TRBV5-1
j_call: TRBJ2-5
cdr3_nt: TGCGCCAGCAGCTTGGGGGTGTTGGGGGAGACCCAGTACTTC
cdr3_aa: CASSLGVLGETQYF

d_call: NA
clone_size: NA
v_call: TRBV12-3/TRBV12-4
j_call: TRBJ1-1
cdr3_nt: TGTGCCAGCTCACATGGCGTGCTGGAAGCTTTCTTT
cdr3_aa: CASSHGVLEAFF

d_call: TRBD1
clone_size: NA
v_call: TRBV25-1
j_call: TRBJ2-7
cdr3_nt: TGTGCCAGCCATCCCGGACAGGGGTGGTACGAGCAGTACTTC
cdr3_aa: CASHPGQGWYEQYF

d_call: NA
clone_size: many
v_call: TRBV7-2
j_call: TRBJ2-7
cdr3_nt: TGTGCCAGCAGTTATTCAGGTGGGAACTACGAGCAGTACTTC
cdr3_aa: CASSYSGGNYEQYF

d_call: TRBD2
clone_size: once
v_call: TRBV4-2
j_call: TRBJ2-1
cdr3_nt: TGTGCCAGCAGCCAAGAGGGACTAGCGTACAATGAGCAGTTCTTC
cdr3_aa: CASSQEGLAYNEQFF

d_call: TRBD1
clone_size: NA
v_call: TRBV5-4
j_call: TRBJ1-3
cdr3_nt: TGTGCCAGCACCCTTGGAGGGGGCGGTGGAAACACCATATATTTT
cdr3_aa: CASTLGGGGGNTIYF

d_call: NA
clone_size: NA
v_call: TRBV10-1
j_call: TRBJ1-1
cdr3_nt: TGCGCCAGCAGTTCCGGACCTCCTGAAGCTTTCTTT
cdr3_aa: CASSSGPPEAFF

d_call: TRBD2
clone_size: NA
v_call: TRBV29-1
j_call: TRBJ2-5
cdr3_nt: TGCAGCGCGCGACTAGCGGGAGCACAAGAGACCCAGTACTTC
cdr3_aa: CSARLAGAQETQYF